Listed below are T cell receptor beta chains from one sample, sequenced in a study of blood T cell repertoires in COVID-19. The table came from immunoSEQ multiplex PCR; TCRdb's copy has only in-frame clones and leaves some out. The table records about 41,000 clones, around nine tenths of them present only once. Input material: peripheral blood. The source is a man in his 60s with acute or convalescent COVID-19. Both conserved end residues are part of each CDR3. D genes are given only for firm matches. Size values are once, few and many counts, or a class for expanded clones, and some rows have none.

TGTGCCAGCAGTGCTCAGGGCATACTTGAAGCTTTCTTT	CASSAQGILEAFF	-	-	TRBV2	TRBJ1-1
TGTGCCAGCAGTGGCATGTATTCACCCCTCCACTTT	CASSGMYSPLHF	large	-	TRBV27	TRBJ1-6
TGTGCCTGGAGTGTACACAGGGGCGGGAATTCACCCCTCCACTTT	CAWSVHRGGNSPLHF	-	TRBD1	TRBV30	TRBJ1-6
TGCGCCAGCAGCTCCAATAGCGGGGGACCCTACGAGCAGTACTTC	CASSSNSGGPYEQYF	few	TRBD2	TRBV5-1	TRBJ2-7
TGCGCCAGCAGCTTGGGGGCTAGGGGTGAGCAGTTCTTC	CASSLGARGEQFF	-	-	TRBV5-1	TRBJ2-1
TGTGCCAGCAGTTACTTTAACAGGGTTTCGTACGAGCAGTACTTC	CASSYFNRVSYEQYF	-	-	TRBV6-2/TRBV6-3	TRBJ2-7
TGTGCCAGCAGCCTGAGGCTAGGGGAGGTAGGCGAGCAGTACTTC	CASSLRLGEVGEQYF	-	-	TRBV21-1	TRBJ2-7
TGCGCCAGCAGCGGGGACGGCGGGGACTCCTACAATGAGCAGTTCTTC	CASSGDGGDSYNEQFF	-	-	TRBV5-1	TRBJ2-1
TGCGCCAGCAGCGTTCGGGGGGTCGGGGAGACCCAGTACTTC	CASSVRGVGETQYF	few	TRBD2	TRBV5-1	TRBJ2-5
TGTGCCAGCAGCATACAGGGGGGAAACACTGAAGCTTTCTTT	CASSIQGGNTEAFF	-	TRBD1	TRBV7-9	TRBJ1-1
TGTGCCAGCAGCTTCAACAGGGATTCACCCCTCCACTTT	CASSFNRDSPLHF	-	-	TRBV7-2	TRBJ1-6
TGTGCCAGTCATCGGGCAGGGTGGGACACCGGGGAGCTGTTTTTT	CASHRAGWDTGELFF	-	-	TRBV19	TRBJ2-2
TGTGCCAGCAGCTCCCGGAGGGAGCAGCCCCAGCATTTT	CASSSRREQPQHF	-	-	TRBV21-1	TRBJ1-5
TGTGCCAGCAGTTTCTACAGCACCCTCTACGAGCAGTACTTC	CASSFYSTLYEQYF	-	-	TRBV27	TRBJ2-7
TGTGCCAGCAGCTACATCGACAGGGGTGAGCAGTTCTTC	CASSYIDRGEQFF	-	TRBD1	TRBV7-2	TRBJ2-1
TGTGCCAGCAGTTACCAGGGTCGGAATAATTCACCCCTCCACTTT	CASSYQGRNNSPLHF	-	-	TRBV6-2/TRBV6-3	TRBJ1-6
TGTGCCAGCAGTTTAGGGGACAGGGGTACTTCGGCCTACGAGCAGTACTTC	CASSLGDRGTSAYEQYF	-	TRBD1	TRBV28	TRBJ2-7